These 8 T cell receptor beta chains share one sample of origin, sequenced in a study of T cells in Graves' hyperthyroidism and ophthalmopathy. RNA transcripts provided the source from which TCR beta CDR3 regions were amplified. Researchers ran a first-round RT-PCR on the TCR CDR3 using the HTBI primer set. TCRdb called the multiplex PCR reads again in MiXCR, with one record for every CDR3 protein. Among about 640,000 distinct CDR3 sequences listed, 45% were seen once. Sequencing was done on a sample of peripheral blood or thyroid tissue (not recorded which). The receptors stem from an adult man with Graves' disease, either hyperthyroidism or ophthalmopathy (not recorded which).

This clonotype was seen more than once but under ten times. The V and J genes are TRBV25-1 and TRBJ1-1, with D perhaps matching TRBD1 (5 bases). Trimming took off 7 bases at V and 4 bases at J, with 7 bases between the two ends. The CDR3 is made up of 11 amino acids. CDR1 and CDR2 from the germline V gene are MGHDK and SYGVNS. This CDR3 is CASIQGTEAFF. The DNA for the CDR3 is TGTGCCAGCATCCAGGGCACTGAAGCTTTCTTT.

This clonotype was observed once. With a much larger clone just one base away, this may be a read error. This chain joins TRBV2 and TRBJ2-5; 9 nucleotides line up with TRBD1. V was pared by 2 bases and J by 9 bases, with 10 bases of the junction left unmatched. Per germline, CDR1 SNHLY and CDR2 FYNNEI. This CDR3 comprises 15 residues. Here the CDR3 reads CASSETTGGREAQYF. The CDR3 DNA reads as TGTGCCAGCAGTGAAACCACAGGGGGCAGGGAGGCCCAGTACTTC.

This clonotype has a handful of counts. The gene calls are TRBV20-1 and TRBJ2-7, with 11 bases that match TRBD2. The CDR3 is 14 amino acids. Trimming cost V 6 bases and J 6 bases; bases outside gene matches: 10. CDR1 and CDR2 (germline): DFQATT, SNEGSKA (reference sequence). In DNA, the CDR3 is TGCAGTGCGGCTCCGGGACTAGCGGAAGTCGAGCAGTACTTC. Translation gives CSAAPGLAEVEQYF.

Note on this clonotype: The junction differs from germline at one of its ends, possibly a read error. V usage is TRBV7-3 and J usage is TRBJ1-1; 8 nucleotides line up with TRBD1. The CDR3 sequence is 15 residues long. Germline values: CDR1 SGHTA, CDR2 FQGTGA. For the CDR3, the DNA is TGCGCCAGCAGCCAGGAAGACAGGGGTGGAACTGAAGCTTTCTTT. Translating it yields CASSQEDRGGTEAFF.

This clonotype appeared many times. The chain is built from TRBV29-1 and TRBJ1-2, with D unclear. The CDR3 runs 13 residues. CDR1 and CDR2 (germline): SQVTM, ANQGSEA. V lost 0 bases, J lost 6 bases, and 11 bases lay in between. The CDR3 protein is CSVEDAGLDGYTF. CDR3 nucleotides: TGCAGCGTTGAAGATGCGGGGTTGGATGGCTACACCTTC.

J is TRBJ1-5 and V is TRBV7-6; perhaps TRBD1 as D (6 bases). Per germline, CDR1 SGHVS and CDR2 FNYEAQ. This CDR3 is built from 14 residues. V was clipped by 8 bases and J by 5 bases, with 16 bases between them. The CDR3 region is CASPPETGDQPQHF. The CDR3 DNA is TGTGCCAGCCCACCGGAGACAGGAGATCAGCCCCAGCATTTT.

V and J are TRBV12-3 or TRBV12-4 and TRBJ1-4, with 7 positions matching TRBD1. The trim removed 1 base at V and 7 bases at J, leaving 3 bases unmatched. The CDR3 is 14 amino acids. Here the CDR3 DNA reads TGTGCCAGCAGTTTAGGGACAGGTATTGAAAAACTGTTTTTT. It is translated as CASSLGTGIEKLFF.

V and J are TRBV29-1 and TRBJ1-5; tentatively, D is TRBD1 (6 bases). This CDR3 has 10 residues. Germline V CDR1 and CDR2: SQVTM, ANQGSEA. Trimming removed 6 bases at V and 12 bases at J, with 12 bases between. CDR3 nucleotide sequence: TGCAGCGTCCCGAGGACAGACCAGCATTTT. Amino acid sequence: CSVPRTDQHF.